Each of the 11 T cell receptor beta chains below was sequenced from the same sample in a study of T cells after yellow fever vaccination. From the 5' RACE reads, TCRdb called clonotypes with MiXCR, one entry per CDR3 protein. Among a few hundred thousand distinct CDR3 sequences listed, roughly 4% were seen once. Sequencing was performed on PBMCs, taken 5 days after the yellow fever booster vaccination. The receptors were sampled from a man between 18 and 29 years old who received the YFV17D yellow fever vaccine.

This clonotype was counted only a few times. V gene TRBV5-4 combines with J gene TRBJ1-4; D is perhaps TRBD1 (6 bases). Germline-derived CDR1 and CDR2 are SGHNT and YYREEE (reference sequence). V was shortened by 6 bases and J by 4 bases, with 16 bases between the two germline ends. This CDR3 spans 15 amino acids. The CDR3 nucleotides are TGTGCCAGCAAAAGAACTGGGGGCAGTAATGAAAAACTGTTTTTT. The encoded protein is CASKRTGGSNEKLFF.

The chain joins TRBV4-3 to TRBJ2-3; D remains unclear. Germline CDR1 is LGHNA and CDR2 is YSLEER. This CDR3 spans 14 amino acids. Trimming removed 0 bases from V and 1 base from J, with 5 bases in between. The CDR3 sequence is CASSQDLRTDTQYF. For the CDR3, the DNA is TGCGCCAGCAGCCAAGATCTTCGCACAGATACGCAGTATTTT.

In this sample, this clonotype turned up many times. V and J are TRBV12-3 or TRBV12-4 and TRBJ2-3; 11 bases are shared with TRBD2. V lost 6 bases, J lost 4 bases, and 6 bases stayed unmatched. The CDR3 totals 15 residues. DNA for the CDR3: TGTGCCAGCAGACGCACTAGCGGGGGATCAGATACGCAGTATTTT. Its protein is CASRRTSGGSDTQYF.

V is TRBV7-9 and J is TRBJ1-3; D unresolved. The CDR3 is 13 amino acids. The V end lost 3 bases, the J end lost 4 bases, and 7 bases lay between the germline ends. The germline V gene encodes CDR1 SEHNR and CDR2 FQNEAQ (reference sequence). The CDR3 sequence is CASSFEVGNTIYF. The CDR3 DNA is TGTGCCAGCAGCTTCGAGGTCGGAAACACCATATATTTT.

The chain links TRBV7-2 to TRBJ2-5; 7 bases map to TRBD2. CDR3 length: 16 residues. Germline assignment: CDR1 SGHTA and CDR2 FQGNSA. V lost 5 bases to trimming and J lost 4 bases; unmatched junction nucleotides: 13. The CDR3 loop reads CASSPFGERGSETQYF. CDR3 coding DNA: TGTGCCAGCAGCCCCTTCGGGGAGCGGGGATCAGAGACCCAGTACTTC.

About this clonotype itself: The junction differs from germline at one of its ends, possibly a read error. CDR3 residues: CASSDGGPRTGELLF. The CDR3 DNA reads as TGTGCCAGCAGCGACGGGGGCCCCCGGACCGGGGAGCTGCTTTTT. The V and J genes are TRBV7-7 and TRBJ2-2; D is perhaps TRBD1 or TRBD2 (6 bases each). Looked up from germline, CDR1 is SSHAT and CDR2 is FNYEAQ (reference sequence). CDR3 length equals 15 residues.

This clonotype was seen a few times. The V gene is TRBV5-1, the J gene TRBJ1-1; no firm D call. The CDR3 runs 15 residues. Per germline, CDR1 SGHRS and CDR2 YFSETQ. V was clipped by 0 bases and J by 1 base, with 10 bases between them. This chain's CDR3 is CASSLGSLGNTEAFF. The CDR3 region has the DNA TGCGCCAGCAGCTTGGGATCCTTGGGGAACACTGAAGCTTTCTTT.

This chain connects TRBV27 to TRBJ2-3, with a possible D match to TRBD1 (5 bases). In germline, CDR1 is MNHEY, CDR2 SMNVEV (reference sequence). V gave up 6 bases and J gave up 4 bases, with 11 bases separating them. CDR3 length: 13 amino acids. CDR3 bases: TGTGCCAGCAGCCCAGGGTCCCCAGATACGCAGTATTTT. It translates to CASSPGSPDTQYF.

V and J are TRBV5-1 and TRBJ1-2, with 7 bases lining up with TRBD1. The CDR3 runs 14 residues. The ends lost 1 base at V and 2 bases at J; junction bases unmatched: 2. Germline lookup yields CDR1 SGHRS and CDR2 YFSETQ. CDR3 in amino acids: CASSLQGQNYGYTF. DNA for the CDR3: TGCGCCAGCAGCTTGCAGGGACAGAACTATGGCTACACCTTC.

This clonotype was detected a few times. The rearrangement joins TRBV7-9 to TRBJ2-7; 10 bases align to TRBD1. CDR1 and CDR2 (germline): SEHNR, FQNEAQ (reference sequence). The CDR3 has 13 residues. V dropped 6 bases and J dropped 4; count of bases not matched to a gene: 3. The CDR3, as DNA: TGTGCCAGCAGAGGACAGGGGGATTACGAGCAGTACTTC. This sequence encodes CASRGQGDYEQYF.

A few counts support this clonotype. This chain joins TRBV5-4 and TRBJ2-7; the match to TRBD1 covers 9 bases. The CDR3 totals 15 residues. Per germline, CDR1 SGHNT and CDR2 YYREEE (reference sequence). Germline trimming cut 5 bases from V and 0 bases from J; bases unmatched to any gene: 6. DNA of the CDR3: TGTGCCAGCAGGTCCGGGACAGGGAGCTCCTACGAGCAGTACTTC. Its protein product is CASRSGTGSSYEQYF.